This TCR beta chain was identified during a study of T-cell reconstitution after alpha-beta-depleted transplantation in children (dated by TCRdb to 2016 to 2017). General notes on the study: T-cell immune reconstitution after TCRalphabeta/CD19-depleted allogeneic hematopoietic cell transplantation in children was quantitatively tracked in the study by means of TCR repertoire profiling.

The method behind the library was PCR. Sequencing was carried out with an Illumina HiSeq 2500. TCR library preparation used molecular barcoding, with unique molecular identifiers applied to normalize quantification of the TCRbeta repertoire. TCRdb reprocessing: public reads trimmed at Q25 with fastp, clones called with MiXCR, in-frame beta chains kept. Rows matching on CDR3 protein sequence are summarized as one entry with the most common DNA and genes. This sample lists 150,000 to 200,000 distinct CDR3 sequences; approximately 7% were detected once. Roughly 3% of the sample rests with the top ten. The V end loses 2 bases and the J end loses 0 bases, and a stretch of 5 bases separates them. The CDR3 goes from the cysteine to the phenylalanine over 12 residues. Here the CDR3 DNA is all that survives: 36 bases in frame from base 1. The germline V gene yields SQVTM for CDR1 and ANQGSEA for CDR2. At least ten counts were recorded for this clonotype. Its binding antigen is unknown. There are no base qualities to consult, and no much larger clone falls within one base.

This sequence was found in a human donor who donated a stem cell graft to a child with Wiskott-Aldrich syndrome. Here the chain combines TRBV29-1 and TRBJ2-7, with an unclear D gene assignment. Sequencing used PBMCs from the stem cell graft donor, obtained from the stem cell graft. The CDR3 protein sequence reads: CSVELGSYEQYF. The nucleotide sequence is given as TGCAGCGTTGAACTGGGCTCCTACGAGCAGTACTTC.